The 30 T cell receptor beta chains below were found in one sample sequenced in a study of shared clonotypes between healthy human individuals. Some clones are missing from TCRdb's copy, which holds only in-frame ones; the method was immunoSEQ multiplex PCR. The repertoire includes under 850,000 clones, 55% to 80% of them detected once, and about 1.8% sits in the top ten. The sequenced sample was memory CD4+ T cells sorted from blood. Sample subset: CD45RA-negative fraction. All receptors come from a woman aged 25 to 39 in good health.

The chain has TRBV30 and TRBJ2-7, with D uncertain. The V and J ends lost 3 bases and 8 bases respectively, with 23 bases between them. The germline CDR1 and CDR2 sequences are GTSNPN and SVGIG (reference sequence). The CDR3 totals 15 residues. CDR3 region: CAWRHIQFSSPQQYF. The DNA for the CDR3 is TGTGCCTGGAGACATATCCAGTTTTCGAGCCCCCAGCAGTACTTC.

The CDR3 bases are TGCGCCAGCAGCACCGCCGGGACGGCTGTCTATGGCTACACCTTC. As protein: CASSTAGTAVYGYTF. The V call is TRBV5-1, the J call TRBJ1-2, with D perhaps matching TRBD1 (5 bases). V dropped 4 bases and J dropped 4 bases, with 17 bases sitting between them. Germline V gene lookup returns CDR1 SGHRS and CDR2 YFSETQ. The CDR3 is 15 amino acids.

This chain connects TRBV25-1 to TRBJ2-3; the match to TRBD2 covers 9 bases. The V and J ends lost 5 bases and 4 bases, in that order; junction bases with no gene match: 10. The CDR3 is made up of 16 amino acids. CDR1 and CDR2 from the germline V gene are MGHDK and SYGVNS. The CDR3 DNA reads TGTGCCAGCAGTCCCCCGACTAGCGGAGCCCCAGATACGCAGTATTTT. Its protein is CASSPPTSGAPDTQYF. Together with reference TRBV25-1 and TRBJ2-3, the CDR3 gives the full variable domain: EADIYQTPRYLVIGTGKKITLECSQTMGHDKMYWYQQDPGMELHLIHYSYGVNSTEKGDLSSESTVSRIRTEHFPLTLESARPSHTSQYLCASSPPTSGAPDTQYFGPGTRLTVL.

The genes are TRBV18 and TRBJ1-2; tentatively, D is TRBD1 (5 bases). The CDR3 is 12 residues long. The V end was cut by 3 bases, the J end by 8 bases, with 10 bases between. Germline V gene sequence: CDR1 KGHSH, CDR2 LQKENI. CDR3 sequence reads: CASSPRDAGYTF. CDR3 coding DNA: TGTGCCAGCTCACCCAGGGACGCGGGCTACACCTTC. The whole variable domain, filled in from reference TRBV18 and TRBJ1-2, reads NAGVMQNPRHLVRRRGQEARLRCSPMKGHSHVYWYRQLPEEGLKFMVYLQKENIIDESGMPKERFSAEFPKEGPSILRIQQVVRGDSAAYFCASSPRDAGYTFGSGTRLTVV.

CDR3 region: CASSQLGGGYYGYTF. CDR3 bases: TGTGCCAGCAGTCAATTGGGGGGCGGTTACTATGGCTACACCTTC. The chain combines TRBV7-8 with TRBJ1-2, with D perhaps TRBD1 (6 bases). Germline CDR1 reads SGHVS; CDR2 reads FQNEAQ. With 6 bases removed from V and 3 bases from J, the gap between germline ends came to 17 bases. The CDR3 has 15 residues.

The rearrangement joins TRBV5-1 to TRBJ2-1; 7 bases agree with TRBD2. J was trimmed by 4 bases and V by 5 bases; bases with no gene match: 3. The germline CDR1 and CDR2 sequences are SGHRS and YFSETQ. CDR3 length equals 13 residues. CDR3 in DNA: TGCGCCAGCAGACTAGCGCAATACAATGAGCAGTTCTTC. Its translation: CASRLAQYNEQFF.

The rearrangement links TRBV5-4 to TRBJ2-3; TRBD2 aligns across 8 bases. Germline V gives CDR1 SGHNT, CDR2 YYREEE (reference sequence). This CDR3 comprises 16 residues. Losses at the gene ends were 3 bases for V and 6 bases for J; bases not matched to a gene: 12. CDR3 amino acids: CASSSGLGTSADTQYF. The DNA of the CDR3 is TGTGCCAGCAGCTCCGGTCTTGGGACTAGTGCCGATACGCAGTATTTT.

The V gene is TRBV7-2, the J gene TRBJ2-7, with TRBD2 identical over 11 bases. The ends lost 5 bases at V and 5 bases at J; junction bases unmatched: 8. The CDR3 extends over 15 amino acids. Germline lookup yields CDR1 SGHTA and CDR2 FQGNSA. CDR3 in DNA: TGTGCCAGCAGCCCCCTTAGCGGGAGGGCCCACGAGCAGTACTTC. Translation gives CASSPLSGRAHEQYF. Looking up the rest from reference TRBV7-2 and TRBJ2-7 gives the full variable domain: GAGVSQSPSNKVTEKGKDVELRCDPISGHTALYWYRQSLGQGLEFLIYFQGNSAPDKSGLPSDRFSAERTGGSVSTLTIQRTQQEDSAVYLCASSPLSGRAHEQYFGPGTRLTVT.

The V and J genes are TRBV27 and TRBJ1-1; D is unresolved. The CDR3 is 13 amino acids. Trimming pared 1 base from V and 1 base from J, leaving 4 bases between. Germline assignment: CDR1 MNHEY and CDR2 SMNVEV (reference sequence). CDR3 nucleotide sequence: TGTGCCAGCAGTTTATACAGGAACACTGAAGCTTTCTTT. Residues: CASSLYRNTEAFF.

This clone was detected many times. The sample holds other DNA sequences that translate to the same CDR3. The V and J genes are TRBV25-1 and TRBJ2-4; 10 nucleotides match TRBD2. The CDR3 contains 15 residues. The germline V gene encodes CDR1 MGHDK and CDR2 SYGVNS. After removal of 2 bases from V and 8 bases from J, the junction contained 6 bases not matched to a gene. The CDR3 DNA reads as TGTGCCAGCAGTGAAGCTAGCGGGAGACCGGACATTCAGTACTTC. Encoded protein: CASSEASGRPDIQYF.

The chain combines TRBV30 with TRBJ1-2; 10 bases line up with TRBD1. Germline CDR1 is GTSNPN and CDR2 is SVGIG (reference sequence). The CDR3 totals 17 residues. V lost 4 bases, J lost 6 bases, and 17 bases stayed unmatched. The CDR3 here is CAWTIWTGGFKKDGYTF. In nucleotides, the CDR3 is TGTGCCTGGACCATATGGACAGGGGGATTTAAGAAGGATGGCTACACCTTC.

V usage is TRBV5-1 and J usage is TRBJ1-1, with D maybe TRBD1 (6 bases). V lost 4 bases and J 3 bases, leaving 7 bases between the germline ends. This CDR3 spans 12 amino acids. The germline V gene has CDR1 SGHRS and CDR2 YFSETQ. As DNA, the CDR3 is TGCGCCAGCAGCCGGACAGACACTGAAGCTTTCTTT. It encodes CASSRTDTEAFF. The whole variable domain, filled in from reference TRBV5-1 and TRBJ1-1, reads KAGVTQTPRYLIKTRGQQVTLSCSPISGHRSVSWYQQTPGQGLQFLFEYFSETQRNKGNFPGRFSGRQFSNSRSEMNVSTLELGDSALYLCASSRTDTEAFFGQGTRLTVV.

For the CDR3, the DNA is TGTGCCAGCAGTTTCCCTGGGACTCCAGATACGCAGTATTTT. Its protein is CASSFPGTPDTQYF. The rearrangement joins TRBV7-2 to TRBJ2-3; the D gene is possibly TRBD2 (6 bases). Trimming left V 6 bases short and J 4 bases short, with 14 bases between. This CDR3 has 14 residues. The V gene's germline CDR1 is SGHTA and CDR2 FQGNSA.

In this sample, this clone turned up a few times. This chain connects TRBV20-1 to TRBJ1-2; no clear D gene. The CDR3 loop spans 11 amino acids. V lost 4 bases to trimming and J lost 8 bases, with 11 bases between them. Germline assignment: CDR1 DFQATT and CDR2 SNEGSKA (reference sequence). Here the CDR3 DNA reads TGCAGTGCTAAAGCAGCCCCGGGCTACACCTTC. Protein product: CSAKAAPGYTF.

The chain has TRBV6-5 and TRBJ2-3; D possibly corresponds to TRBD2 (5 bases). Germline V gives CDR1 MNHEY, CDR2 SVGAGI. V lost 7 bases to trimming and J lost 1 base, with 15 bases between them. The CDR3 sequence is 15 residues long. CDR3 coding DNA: TGTGCCAGCACCCGACCGGGATCGGGCACAGATACGCAGTATTTT. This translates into CASTRPGSGTDTQYF.

The CDR3 region has the DNA TGCGCCAGCAGCTTGGCCGAGCTTGATACGCAGTATTTT. This sequence encodes CASSLAELDTQYF. The chain is built from TRBV5-1 and TRBJ2-3; no clear D gene. The germline V gene has CDR1 SGHRS and CDR2 YFSETQ. Deletions cut 0 bases from V and 6 bases from J, with 8 bases between. The CDR3 is 13 residues long.

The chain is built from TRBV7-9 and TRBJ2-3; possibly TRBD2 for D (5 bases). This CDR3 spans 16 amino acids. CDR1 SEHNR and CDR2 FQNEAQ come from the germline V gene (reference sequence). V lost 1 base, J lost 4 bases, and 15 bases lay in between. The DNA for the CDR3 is TGTGCCAGCAGCTTAGGGGCGGGCCCCGGCCCAGATACGCAGTATTTT. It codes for CASSLGAGPGPDTQYF.

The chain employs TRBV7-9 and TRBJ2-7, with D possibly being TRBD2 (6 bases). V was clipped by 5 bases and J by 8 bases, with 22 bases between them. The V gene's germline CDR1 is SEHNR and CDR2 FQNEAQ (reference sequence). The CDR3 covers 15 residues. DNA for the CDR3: TGTGCCAGCAGCACCCTCGGGGGTTTGGACGGAAAGCAGTACTTC. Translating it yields CASSTLGGLDGKQYF.

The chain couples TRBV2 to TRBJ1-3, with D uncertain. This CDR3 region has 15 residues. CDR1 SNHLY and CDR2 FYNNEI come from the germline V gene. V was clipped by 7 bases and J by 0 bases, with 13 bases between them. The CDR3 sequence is CASNTVNLSGNTIYF. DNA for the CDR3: TGTGCCAGCAACACAGTCAACCTCTCTGGAAACACCATATATTTT. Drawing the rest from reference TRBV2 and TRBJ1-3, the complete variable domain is EPEVTQTPSHQVTQMGQEVILRCVPISNHLYFYWYRQILGQKVEFLVSFYNNEISEKSEIFDDQFSVERPDGSNFTLKIRSTKLEDSAMYFCASNTVNLSGNTIYFGEGSWLTVV.

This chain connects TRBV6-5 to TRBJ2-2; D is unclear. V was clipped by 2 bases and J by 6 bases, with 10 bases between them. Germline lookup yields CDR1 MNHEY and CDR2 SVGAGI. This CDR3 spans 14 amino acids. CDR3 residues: CASSYPGRSGELFF. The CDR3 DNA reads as TGTGCCAGCAGTTACCCTGGACGCTCCGGGGAGCTGTTTTTT.

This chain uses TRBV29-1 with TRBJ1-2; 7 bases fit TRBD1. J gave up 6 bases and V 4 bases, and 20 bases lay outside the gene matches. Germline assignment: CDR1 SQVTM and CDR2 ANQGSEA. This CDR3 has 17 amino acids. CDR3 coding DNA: TGCAGCGTTGGTGGGGGTGCCCGCAGGGGGATTATGAATGGCTACACCTTC. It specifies CSVGGGARRGIMNGYTF.

The CDR3 nucleotides are TGTGCCAGCAGCTCCGGGGACAGGGCAAGTAACATTCAGTACTTC. It specifies CASSSGDRASNIQYF. The rearrangement joins TRBV11-3 to TRBJ2-4; 9 bases align to TRBD1. Germline V lookup: CDR1 SGHNT, CDR2 YENEEA. The CDR3 extends over 15 amino acids. Losses at the gene ends were 4 bases for V and 7 bases for J; bases not matched to a gene: 8.

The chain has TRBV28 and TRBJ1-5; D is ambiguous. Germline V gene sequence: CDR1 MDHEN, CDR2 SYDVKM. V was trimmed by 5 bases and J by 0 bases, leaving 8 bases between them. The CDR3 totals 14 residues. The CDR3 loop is CASSRTDSNQPQHF. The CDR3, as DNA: TGTGCCAGCAGTCGGACGGATAGCAATCAGCCCCAGCATTTT.

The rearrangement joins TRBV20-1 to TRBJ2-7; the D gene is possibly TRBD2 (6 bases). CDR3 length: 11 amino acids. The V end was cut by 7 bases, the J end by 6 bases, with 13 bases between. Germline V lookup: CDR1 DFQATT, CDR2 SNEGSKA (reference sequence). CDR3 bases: TGCAGTGTAAGGCGGGATTTCGAGCAGTACTTC. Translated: CSVRRDFEQYF.

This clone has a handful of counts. CDR3 residues: CASSTTVNQPQHF. In DNA form, the CDR3 reads TGTGCCAGCAGCACCACCGTGAATCAGCCCCAGCATTTT. The V call is TRBV7-2, the J call TRBJ1-5, with no clear D. Germline CDR1 is SGHTA and CDR2 is FQGNSA. V was shortened by 5 bases and J by 4 bases, with 9 bases between the two germline ends. This CDR3 has 13 residues.

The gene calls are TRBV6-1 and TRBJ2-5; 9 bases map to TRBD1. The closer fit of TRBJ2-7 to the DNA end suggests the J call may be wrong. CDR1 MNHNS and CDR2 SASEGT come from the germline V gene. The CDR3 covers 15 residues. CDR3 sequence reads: CASHPGGTGSNEQYF. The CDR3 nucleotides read TGTGCCAGTCACCCGGGTGGGACAGGGTCCAACGAGCAGTACTTC.

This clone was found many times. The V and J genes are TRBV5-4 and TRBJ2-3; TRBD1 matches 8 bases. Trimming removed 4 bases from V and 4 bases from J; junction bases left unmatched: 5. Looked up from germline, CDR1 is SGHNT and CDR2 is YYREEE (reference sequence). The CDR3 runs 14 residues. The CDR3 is CASSLDRAPDTQYF. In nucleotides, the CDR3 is TGTGCCAGCAGCCTGGACAGGGCCCCAGATACGCAGTATTTT.

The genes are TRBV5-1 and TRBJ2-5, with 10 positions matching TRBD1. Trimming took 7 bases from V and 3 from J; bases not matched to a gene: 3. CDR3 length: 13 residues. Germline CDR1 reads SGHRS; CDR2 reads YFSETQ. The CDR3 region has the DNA TGCGCCAGCTGGGGACAGGGGAAAGAGACCCAGTACTTC. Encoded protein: CASWGQGKETQYF.

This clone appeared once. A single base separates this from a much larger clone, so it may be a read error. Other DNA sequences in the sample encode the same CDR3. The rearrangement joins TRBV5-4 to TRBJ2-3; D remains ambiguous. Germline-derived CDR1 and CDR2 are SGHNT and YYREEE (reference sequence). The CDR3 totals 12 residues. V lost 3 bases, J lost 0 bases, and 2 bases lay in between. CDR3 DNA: TGTGCCAGCAGCTCTAGCACAGATACGCAGTATTTT. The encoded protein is CASSSSTDTQYF.

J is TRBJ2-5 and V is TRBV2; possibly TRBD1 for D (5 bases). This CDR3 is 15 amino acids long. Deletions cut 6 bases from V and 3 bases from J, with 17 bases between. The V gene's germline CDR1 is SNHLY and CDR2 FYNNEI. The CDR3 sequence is CASSLNAGMEETQYF. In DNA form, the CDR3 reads TGTGCCAGCAGCCTGAATGCAGGGATGGAAGAGACCCAGTACTTC.